The 26 T cell receptor beta chains reported below all come from one sample, sequenced in a study of T cell responses to AZD1222 COVID-19 vaccine. Repertoires were generated with immunoSEQ multiplex PCR, while TCRdb's copy carries only in-frame clones and drops some. This sample has 85,000 or so clones, with about nine tenths found just once. Sequencing used peripheral blood, obtained on day 0 of AZD1222 vaccination. The receptors stem from an adult in good health.

The chain employs TRBV7-3 and TRBJ2-7; D is possibly TRBD1 (6 bases). This CDR3 region has 15 residues. Germline CDR1 is SGHTA and CDR2 is FQGTGA. Trimming shortened V by 10 bases and J by 3 bases, and 22 bases separated the two germline ends. Here the CDR3 reads CATSTGDNWVYEQYF. For the CDR3, the DNA is TGTGCCACCAGTACCGGGGACAACTGGGTCTACGAGCAGTACTTC.

This chain uses TRBV6-1 with TRBJ1-2; D is unresolved. Looked up from germline, CDR1 is MNHNS and CDR2 is SASEGT. Trimming left V 1 base short and J 2 bases short, with 5 bases between. The CDR3 loop spans 13 amino acids. CDR3 sequence: CASSEVRNYGYTF. CDR3 in DNA: TGTGCCAGCAGTGAAGTCAGAAACTATGGCTACACCTTC.

V gene TRBV6-2 or TRBV6-3 combines with J gene TRBJ2-1; 12 nucleotides match TRBD2. Trimming at V came to 2 bases and at J to 11 bases, leaving 10 bases not matched to a gene. The CDR3 extends over 16 amino acids. In germline, CDR1 is MNHEY, CDR2 SVGEGT. The CDR3 is CASSYGRGLAGIQQFF. The CDR3 bases are TGTGCCAGCAGTTACGGCCGAGGACTAGCGGGGATACAGCAGTTCTTC.

The chain employs TRBV2 and TRBJ1-2; D remains ambiguous. The V gene lost 8 bases and the J gene lost 5 bases, with 24 bases spanning the gap. CDR1 and CDR2 (germline): SNHLY, FYNNEI. The CDR3 has 16 residues. Here the CDR3 DNA reads TGTGCCAGCCGCCCTGTTTCCACTTCTATGGAGTATGGCTACACCTTC. It codes for CASRPVSTSMEYGYTF.

This clone was observed once. V is TRBV28 and J is TRBJ1-5; 8 bases line up with TRBD1. With V trimmed by 1 base and J by 7 bases, 3 bases remained unmatched. Germline V CDR1 and CDR2: MDHEN, SYDVKM. The length of the CDR3 is 14 residues. In DNA form, the CDR3 reads TGTGCCAGCAGTTTATCAGGGGGCACGCAGCCCCAGCATTTT. Amino acids: CASSLSGGTQPQHF.

Comments on this clone: A read error may produce the germline difference seen at one junction end. V is TRBV7-2 and J is TRBJ2-5; 10 bases are shared with TRBD2. The CDR3 is made up of 16 amino acids. CDR1 SGHTA and CDR2 FQGNSA come from the germline V gene. CDR3 in amino acids: CASSSVAGGRQGTQYF. Here the CDR3 DNA reads TGTGCCAGCAGCTCCGTAGCGGGGGGTCGGCAAGGGACCCAGTACTTC.

The genes are TRBV4-1 and TRBJ1-5; D gene ambiguous. This CDR3 contains 15 residues. Germline V gives CDR1 MGHRA, CDR2 YSYEKL. The V end was cut by 1 base, the J end by 4 bases, with 11 bases between. The CDR3 region has the DNA TGCGCCAGCAGCCAAGGTGAGCTTTTTAATCAGCCCCAGCATTTT. Protein product: CASSQGELFNQPQHF.

The rearrangement uses TRBV6-5 and TRBJ1-1; D call uncertain. This CDR3 is 15 amino acids long. Trimming shortened V by 3 bases and J by 1 base, and 12 bases separated the two germline ends. Germline CDR1 is MNHEY and CDR2 is SVGAGI. CDR3 amino acids: CASSYGGGRNTEAFF. CDR3 coding DNA: TGTGCCAGCAGTTATGGAGGCGGCAGGAACACTGAAGCTTTCTTT.

V usage is TRBV7-2 and J usage is TRBJ2-2; TRBD1 might be the D (6 bases). Germline lookup yields CDR1 SGHTA and CDR2 FQGNSA. The V gene lost 6 bases and the J gene lost 0 bases, with 11 bases spanning the gap. The CDR3 is 15 amino acids. This CDR3 is CASRFGTPNTGELFF. The CDR3 region has the DNA TGTGCCAGCAGGTTCGGGACACCGAACACCGGGGAGCTGTTTTTT.

The J gene is TRBJ1-6, the V gene TRBV5-1; no firm D call. Per the germline V gene, CDR1 is SGHRS and CDR2 is YFSETQ. V shed 1 base and J shed 0 bases, with 14 bases lying between them. CDR3 length: 18 residues. The CDR3 bases are TGCGCCAGCAGCTTGTATGGGGTCTCGAGCTCCTATAATTCACCCCTCCACTTT. Amino acids: CASSLYGVSSSYNSPLHF.

The genes are TRBV7-9 and TRBJ2-6; D is unresolved. Trimming removed 4 bases from V and 2 bases from J, with 18 bases in between. Per the germline V gene, CDR1 is SEHNR and CDR2 is FQNEAQ (reference sequence). There are 18 residues in the CDR3. In DNA form, the CDR3 reads TGTGCCAGCAGCTCGTTCGGGTTCGGTGAGACTGGGGCCAACGTCCTGACTTTC. Translating it yields CASSSFGFGETGANVLTF.

The chain uses TRBV3-1 (or the pseudogene TRBV3-2) and TRBJ1-2; TRBD1 matches 9 bases. The germline gives CDR1 LGHDT, CDR2 YNNKEL (reference sequence). V shed 1 base, J shed 5 bases, and the junction held 5 bases outside the gene matches. The CDR3 runs 15 residues. The CDR3 loop reads CASSQGSGQGYGYTF. CDR3 nucleotide sequence: TGTGCCAGCAGCCAAGGTTCGGGACAGGGATATGGCTACACCTTC.

The rearrangement joins TRBV6-5 to TRBJ1-5, with D tentatively TRBD1 (5 bases). The CDR3 runs 15 residues. Germline CDR1 reads MNHEY; CDR2 reads SVGAGI. V lost 6 bases and J 9 bases, leaving 21 bases between the germline ends. The chain's CDR3 is CASRRGTTGPGPQHF. CDR3 DNA sequence: TGTGCCAGCAGAAGGGGTACAACAGGTCCAGGGCCCCAGCATTTT.

The chain recombines TRBV19 with TRBJ2-5; 7 bases are shared with TRBD1. Germline CDR1 LNHDA, CDR2 SQIVND (reference sequence). CDR3 length: 15 amino acids. V shed 5 bases, J shed 4 bases, and the junction held 10 bases outside the gene matches. The CDR3 sequence is CASSDKTGWRETQYF. For the CDR3, the DNA is TGTGCCAGTAGTGACAAGACAGGGTGGCGAGAGACCCAGTACTTC.

The chain's CDR3 is CASSLEQLSYEQYF. CDR3 in DNA: TGTGCCAGCAGCTTAGAACAGCTTTCCTACGAGCAGTACTTC. This chain links TRBV7-9 with TRBJ2-7; the D is unclear. This CDR3 spans 14 amino acids. V was clipped by 1 base and J by 1 base, with 8 bases between them. The V gene's germline CDR1 is SEHNR and CDR2 FQNEAQ (reference sequence).

The rearrangement joins TRBV11-2 to TRBJ1-3, with D unresolved. Per the germline V gene, CDR1 is SGHAT and CDR2 is FQNNGV. The CDR3 covers 16 residues. Trimming cost V 1 base and J 2 bases, with 12 bases left between them. The CDR3 sequence is CASSLARAATGNTIYF. The CDR3 DNA reads TGTGCCAGCAGCTTAGCCCGGGCGGCAACTGGAAACACCATATATTTT.

The genes are TRBV5-6 and TRBJ1-4, with D perhaps TRBD1 (5 bases). From germline, CDR1 is SGHDT and CDR2 YYEEEE. The CDR3 runs 13 residues. Trimming took 3 bases from V and 8 from J, leaving 11 bases between them. In nucleotides, the CDR3 is TGTGCCAGCAGCTGGGGGAACAAGGAAAAACTGTTTTTT. Its protein is CASSWGNKEKLFF.

V usage is TRBV30 and J usage is TRBJ1-2, with TRBD1 identical over 7 bases. The ends lost 3 bases at V and 4 bases at J; junction bases unmatched: 11. The CDR3 loop spans 15 amino acids. The germline V gene encodes CDR1 GTSNPN and CDR2 SVGIG (reference sequence). This CDR3 is CAWSPILGGGYGYTF. CDR3 sequence (DNA): TGTGCCTGGAGCCCTATTCTAGGGGGCGGCTATGGCTACACCTTC.

This rearrangement joins TRBV4-3 to TRBJ2-2, with D unresolved. Germline CDR1 is LGHNA and CDR2 is YSLEER. The CDR3 is 12 residues long. Trimming stripped 3 bases from V and 4 bases from J, with 3 bases between. CDR3 sequence reads: CASSQSTGELFF. The DNA for the CDR3 is TGCGCCAGCAGCCAGAGCACCGGGGAGCTGTTTTTT.

The genes are TRBV5-1 and TRBJ2-3, with 11 nucleotides matching TRBD2. Germline V gene lookup returns CDR1 SGHRS and CDR2 YFSETQ. With V trimmed by 1 base and J by 1 base, 2 bases remained unmatched. The CDR3 is 16 amino acids. CDR3 DNA: TGCGCCAGCAGCTTGAGTAGCGGGGGGGGCACAGATACGCAGTATTTT. As protein: CASSLSSGGGTDTQYF.

The CDR3 DNA reads as TGTGCCAGCAGCCAAGGATACCACACCGGGGAGCTGTTTTTT. Amino acids: CASSQGYHTGELFF. This chain joins TRBV5-4 and TRBJ2-2, with D unclear. V lost 4 bases, J lost 3 bases, and 10 bases lay in between. The CDR3 totals 14 residues. Germline values: CDR1 SGHNT, CDR2 YYREEE (reference sequence).

This chain links TRBV3-1 (or the pseudogene TRBV3-2) with TRBJ1-2; D is unclear. Trimming removed 9 bases at V and 2 bases at J, with 10 bases between. The CDR3 has 12 residues. Per the germline V gene, CDR1 is LGHDT and CDR2 is YNNKEL (reference sequence). The CDR3 DNA reads TGTGCCAGTTCTGGGGAAAACTATGGCTACACCTTC. Encoded protein: CASSGENYGYTF.

V and J are TRBV9 and TRBJ2-5; D may match TRBD1 or TRBD2 (5 bases each). This CDR3 spans 17 amino acids. The V gene lost 4 bases and the J gene lost 7 bases, with 26 bases spanning the gap. CDR1 SGDLS and CDR2 YYNGEE come from the germline V gene. CDR3 residues: CASSPVGAGVGVRTQYF. The CDR3 nucleotides read TGTGCCAGCAGCCCCGTAGGGGCGGGTGTCGGTGTGAGGACCCAGTACTTC.

The V gene is TRBV5-1, the J gene TRBJ1-5; D unresolved. CDR1 and CDR2 (germline): SGHRS, YFSETQ. The CDR3 runs to 14 residues. Deletions cut 4 bases from V and 0 bases from J, with 8 bases between. The CDR3 loop reads CASSPDGSNQPQHF. The CDR3 nucleotides are TGCGCCAGCAGCCCCGACGGTAGCAATCAGCCCCAGCATTTT.

The sample holds one count of this clone. V gene TRBV7-9 combines with J gene TRBJ2-1, with D possibly TRBD1 on 5 matching bases. Trimming stripped 5 bases from V and 4 bases from J, with 9 bases between. Germline CDR1 is SEHNR and CDR2 is FQNEAQ (reference sequence). The CDR3 loop spans 13 amino acids. CDR3 region: CASSQDSYNEQFF. The CDR3 nucleotides are TGTGCCAGCAGCCAAGACAGTTACAATGAGCAGTTCTTC.

The rearrangement joins TRBV6-5 to TRBJ1-2; a weak D match, TRBD1 (6 bases). The germline V gene encodes CDR1 MNHEY and CDR2 SVGAGI. The CDR3 runs to 15 residues. V was clipped by 6 bases and J by 3 bases, with 17 bases between them. CDR3 bases: TGTGCCAGCAGGCCGAGGGGCAGGGGATACTATGGCTACACCTTC. Its translation: CASRPRGRGYYGYTF.